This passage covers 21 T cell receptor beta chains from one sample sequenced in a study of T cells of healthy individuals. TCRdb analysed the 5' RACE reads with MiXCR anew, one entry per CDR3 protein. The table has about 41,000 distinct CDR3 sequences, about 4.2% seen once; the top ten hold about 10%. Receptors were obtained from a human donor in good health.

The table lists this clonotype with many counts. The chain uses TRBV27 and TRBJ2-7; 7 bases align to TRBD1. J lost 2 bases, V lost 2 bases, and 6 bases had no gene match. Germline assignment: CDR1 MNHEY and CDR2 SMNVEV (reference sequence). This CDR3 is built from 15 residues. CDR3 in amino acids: CASSLKGTEAYEQYF. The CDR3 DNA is TGTGCCAGCAGTTTAAAGGGGACAGAAGCCTACGAGCAGTACTTC.

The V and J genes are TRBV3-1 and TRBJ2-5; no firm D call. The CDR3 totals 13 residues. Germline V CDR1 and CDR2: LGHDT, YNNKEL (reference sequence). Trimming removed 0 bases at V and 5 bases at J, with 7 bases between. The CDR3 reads CASSQDPEETQYF. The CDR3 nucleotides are TGTGCCAGCAGCCAAGATCCGGAGGAGACCCAGTACTTC.

The CDR3 region has the DNA TGCGCCAGCAGCTTGGGGCAGGCCTTCCAAGAGACCCAGTACTTC. Protein: CASSLGQAFQETQYF. The chain uses TRBV5-1 and TRBJ2-5; D is unclear. Germline loops: CDR1 SGHRS, CDR2 YFSETQ. CDR3 length: 15 residues. V lost 0 bases and J 1 base, leaving 10 bases between the germline ends.

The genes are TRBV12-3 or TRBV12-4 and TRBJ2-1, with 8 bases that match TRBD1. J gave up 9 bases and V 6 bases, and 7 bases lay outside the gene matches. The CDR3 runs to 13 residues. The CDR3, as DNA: TGTGCCAGCAGAGCTACAGGGGGGAGTGAGCAGTTCTTC. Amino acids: CASRATGGSEQFF.

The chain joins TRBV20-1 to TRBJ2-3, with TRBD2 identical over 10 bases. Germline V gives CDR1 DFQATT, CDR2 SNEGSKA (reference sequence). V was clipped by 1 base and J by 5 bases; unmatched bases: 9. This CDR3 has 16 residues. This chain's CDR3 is CSARGGSGGAVDTQYF. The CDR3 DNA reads TGCAGTGCTAGAGGGGGCAGCGGGGGGGCCGTAGATACGCAGTATTTT.

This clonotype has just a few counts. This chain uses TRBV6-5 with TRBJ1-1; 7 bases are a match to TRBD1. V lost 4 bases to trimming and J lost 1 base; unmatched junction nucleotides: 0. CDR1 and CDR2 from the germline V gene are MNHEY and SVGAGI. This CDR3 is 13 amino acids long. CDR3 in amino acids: CASSWTGNTEAFF. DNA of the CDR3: TGTGCCAGCAGTTGGACAGGGAACACTGAAGCTTTCTTT.

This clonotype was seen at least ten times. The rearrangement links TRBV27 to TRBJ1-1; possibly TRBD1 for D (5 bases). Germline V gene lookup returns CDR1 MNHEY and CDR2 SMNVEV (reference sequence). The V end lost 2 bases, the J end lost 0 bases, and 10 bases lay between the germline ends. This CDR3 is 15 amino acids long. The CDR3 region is CASSLKRGMNTEAFF. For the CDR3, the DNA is TGTGCCAGCAGTTTAAAGCGGGGGATGAACACTGAAGCTTTCTTT.

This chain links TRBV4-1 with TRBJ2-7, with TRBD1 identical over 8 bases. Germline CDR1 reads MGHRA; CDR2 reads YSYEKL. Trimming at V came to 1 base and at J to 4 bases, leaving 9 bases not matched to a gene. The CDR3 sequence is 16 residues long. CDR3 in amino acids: CASSQVAWTGSYEQYF. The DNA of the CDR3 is TGCGCCAGCAGCCAAGTTGCGTGGACAGGGAGTTACGAGCAGTACTTC.

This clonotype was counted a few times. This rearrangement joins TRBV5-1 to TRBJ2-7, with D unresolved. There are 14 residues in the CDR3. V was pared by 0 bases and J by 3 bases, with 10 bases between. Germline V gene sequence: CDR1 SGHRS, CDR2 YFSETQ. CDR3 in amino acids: CASSLGQKVYEQYF. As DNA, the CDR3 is TGCGCCAGCAGCTTGGGTCAGAAGGTCTACGAGCAGTACTTC.

CDR3: CASSSQTGSDMPQHF. CDR3 sequence (DNA): TGTGCCAGCAGTTCCCAGACAGGGTCAGATATGCCCCAGCATTTT. The rearrangement uses TRBV12-3 or TRBV12-4 and TRBJ1-5; 7 bases line up with TRBD1. CDR3 size: 15 residues. The J segment lost 9 bases and the V segment lost 4 bases, leaving 12 bases of the junction unmatched.

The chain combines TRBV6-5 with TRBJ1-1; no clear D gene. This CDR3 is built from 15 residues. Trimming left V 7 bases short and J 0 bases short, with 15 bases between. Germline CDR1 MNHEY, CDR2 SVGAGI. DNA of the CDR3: TGTGCCAGCAAAGTGGAACTTAAAATGAACACTGAAGCTTTCTTT. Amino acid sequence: CASKVELKMNTEAFF.

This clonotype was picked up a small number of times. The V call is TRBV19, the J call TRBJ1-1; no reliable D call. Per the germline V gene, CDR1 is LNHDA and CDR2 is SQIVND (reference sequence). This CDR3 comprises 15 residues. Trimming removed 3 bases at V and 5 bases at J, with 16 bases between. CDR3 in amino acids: CASSILAGGNTEAFF. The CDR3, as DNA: TGTGCCAGTAGTATCCTGGCGGGCGGGAATACTGAAGCTTTCTTT.

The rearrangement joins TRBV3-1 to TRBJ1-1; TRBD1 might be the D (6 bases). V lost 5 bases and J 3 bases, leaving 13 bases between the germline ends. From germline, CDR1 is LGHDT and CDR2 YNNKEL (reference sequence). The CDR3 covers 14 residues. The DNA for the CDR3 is TGTGCCAGCAGCGTACAGGGACGGGACACTGAAGCTTTCTTT. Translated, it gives CASSVQGRDTEAFF.

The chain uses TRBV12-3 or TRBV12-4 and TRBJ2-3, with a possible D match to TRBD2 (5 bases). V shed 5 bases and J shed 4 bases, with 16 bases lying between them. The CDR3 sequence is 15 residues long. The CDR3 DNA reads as TGTGCCAGCAGTCCCCGACGAGGGTACGCAGATACGCAGTATTTT. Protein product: CASSPRRGYADTQYF.

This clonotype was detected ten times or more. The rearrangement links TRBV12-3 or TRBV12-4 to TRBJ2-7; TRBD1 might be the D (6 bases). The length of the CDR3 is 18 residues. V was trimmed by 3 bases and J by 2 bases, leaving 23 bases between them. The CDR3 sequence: CASSFLKAIGDRTYEQYF. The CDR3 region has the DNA TGTGCCAGCAGTTTCCTCAAGGCAATCGGTGACAGGACCTACGAGCAGTACTTC.

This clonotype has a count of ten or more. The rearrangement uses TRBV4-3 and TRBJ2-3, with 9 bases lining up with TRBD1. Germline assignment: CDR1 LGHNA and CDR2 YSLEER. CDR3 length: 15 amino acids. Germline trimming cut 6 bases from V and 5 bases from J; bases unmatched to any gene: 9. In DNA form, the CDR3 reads TGCGCCAGCAGGGGGGGACAGGGTATGAAAGATACGCAGTATTTT. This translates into CASRGGQGMKDTQYF.

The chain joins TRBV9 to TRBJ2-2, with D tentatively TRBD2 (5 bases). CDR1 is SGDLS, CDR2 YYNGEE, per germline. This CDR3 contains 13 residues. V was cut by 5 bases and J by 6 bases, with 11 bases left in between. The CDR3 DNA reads TGTGCCAGCAGACCTAGCATCTCCGGGGAGCTGTTTTTT. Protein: CASRPSISGELFF.

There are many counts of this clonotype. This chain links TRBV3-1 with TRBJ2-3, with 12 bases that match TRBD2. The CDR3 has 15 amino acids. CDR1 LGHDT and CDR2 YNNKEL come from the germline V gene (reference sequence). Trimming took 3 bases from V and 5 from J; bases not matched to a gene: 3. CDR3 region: CASSHVGLAGDTQYF. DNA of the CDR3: TGTGCCAGCAGCCACGTGGGACTAGCGGGAGATACGCAGTATTTT.

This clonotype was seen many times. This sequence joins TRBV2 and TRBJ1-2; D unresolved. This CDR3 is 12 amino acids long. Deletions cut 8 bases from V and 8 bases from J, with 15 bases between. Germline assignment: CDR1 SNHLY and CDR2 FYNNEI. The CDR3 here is CASSQGASGYTF. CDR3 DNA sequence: TGTGCCAGCTCCCAAGGTGCTAGCGGCTACACCTTC.

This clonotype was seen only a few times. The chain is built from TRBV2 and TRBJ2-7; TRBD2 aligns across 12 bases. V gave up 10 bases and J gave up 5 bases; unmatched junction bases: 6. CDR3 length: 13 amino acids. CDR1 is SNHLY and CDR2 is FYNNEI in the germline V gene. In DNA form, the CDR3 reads TGTGCCATCCAGACTAGCGGGAGCCACGAGCAGTACTTC. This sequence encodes CAIQTSGSHEQYF. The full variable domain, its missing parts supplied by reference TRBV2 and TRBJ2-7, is EPEVTQTPSHQVTQMGQEVILRCVPISNHLYFYWYRQILGQKVEFLVSFYNNEISEKSEIFDDQFSVERPDGSNFTLKIRSTKLEDSAMYFCAIQTSGSHEQYFGPGTRLTVT.

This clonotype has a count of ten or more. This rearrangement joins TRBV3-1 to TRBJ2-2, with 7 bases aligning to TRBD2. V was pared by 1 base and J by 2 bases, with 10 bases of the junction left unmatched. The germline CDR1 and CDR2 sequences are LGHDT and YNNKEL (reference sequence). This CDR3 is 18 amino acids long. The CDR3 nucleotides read TGTGCCAGCAGCCAAGCCAGCGGGGCCGCACGAAACACCGGGGAGCTGTTTTTT. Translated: CASSQASGAARNTGELFF.